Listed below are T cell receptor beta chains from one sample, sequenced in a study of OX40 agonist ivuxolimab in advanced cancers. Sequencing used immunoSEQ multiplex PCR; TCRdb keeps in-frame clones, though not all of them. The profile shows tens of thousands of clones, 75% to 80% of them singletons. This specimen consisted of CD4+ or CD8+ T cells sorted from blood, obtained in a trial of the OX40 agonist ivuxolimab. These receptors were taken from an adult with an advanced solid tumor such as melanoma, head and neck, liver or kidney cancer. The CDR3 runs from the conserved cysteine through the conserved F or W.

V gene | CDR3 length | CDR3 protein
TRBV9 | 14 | CASSVAGRTDTQYF
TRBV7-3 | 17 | CASSRQGLAGALDTQYF
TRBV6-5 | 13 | CASGLRTNYGYTF
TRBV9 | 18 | CASSHGTSGGSSTDTQYF
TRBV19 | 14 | CASSFSGGIYEQYF
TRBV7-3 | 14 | CASSLSRGTDTQYF
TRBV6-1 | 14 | CASKSQFVREKLFF
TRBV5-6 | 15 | CASSPGQGFQETQYF
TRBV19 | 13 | CASSQGPEYGYTF
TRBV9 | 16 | CASNPSGGLAYNEQFF
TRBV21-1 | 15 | CASSKTGGSAGELFF
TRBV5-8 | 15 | CASSIQGSGNQPQHF
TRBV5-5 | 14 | CASRSPSSYNEQFF
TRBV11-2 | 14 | CASSLRGANSPLHF
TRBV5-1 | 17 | CASSTGLAGAIPYEQYF
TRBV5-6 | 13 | CASSLGSSYEQYF
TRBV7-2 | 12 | CASSSPKGTQYF
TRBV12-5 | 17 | CASGPECQRGPTYEQYF
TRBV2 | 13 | CASSVIAGSEQFF
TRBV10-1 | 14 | CASINRGANEKLFF
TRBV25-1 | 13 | CASSRGLYNEQFF
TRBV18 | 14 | CASSHSRGTYEQYF
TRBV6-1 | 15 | CASSEDGGATYEQYF